The TCR beta chain under discussion was sequenced for a study of blood T cell repertoires in COVID-19. Overall study: Sources were T cells, B-cell-depleted T cells, or PBMCs; the material itself was cDNA or gDNA.

In germline, CDR1 is ENHRY, CDR2 SYGVKD. Trimming at V came to 6 bases and at J to 10 bases, leaving 8 bases not matched to a gene. This CDR3 is built from 14 residues. This study enrolled people aged roughly 18 to 100 from approximately 25 US geographic areas. Each recovered donor of Cohort 3 presented with two negative PCRs, clearance, or symptom resolution. This clone has a handful of counts. Original processing notes: Reference gene primer amplification gave estimated nucleated cell counts. Clones were read by immunoSEQ multiplex PCR, and TCRdb kept only the in-frame ones, dropping some. V and J calls and clone size are copied from that table; D and trimming were computed from the DNA. The data show some 150,000 clones, approximately 90% seen once.

The rearrangement joins TRBV10-3 to TRBJ2-1, with 11 bases fitting TRBD2. The sequence was obtained from a woman aged 18-29 years who had recovered from COVID-19. The sample consisted of PBMCs or T cells enriched from blood (not recorded which). CDR3 nucleotides: TGTGCCATCAGATCGGGACTAGCGGAGCCCGAGCAGTTCTTC. As protein: CAIRSGLAEPEQFF.